These 27 T cell receptor beta chains were sequenced from one sample in a study of human T cells and chemical hapten exposure. Time point defined: pre-sensitization, week 0. The sample's treatment: therapeutic diphenylcyclopropenone sensitization with weekly scalp DPC. TCRdb redid the calling of the RACE reads with MiXCR, one entry per CDR3 protein. Of roughly 90,000 distinct CDR3 sequences detected, 8% to 10% appear once; the ten largest clones hold 3.6%. The sample consisted of whole blood, taken in connection with sensitization to the hapten diphenylcyclopropenone (DPC). These receptors originate from a woman aged 40 to 50 with alopecia areata. Some clones in this sample may be carry-over from other donors' samples.

There are a few counts of this clonotype. The chain employs TRBV4-1 and TRBJ1-5; 7 bases align to TRBD1. This CDR3 has 16 amino acids. The germline V gene encodes CDR1 MGHRA and CDR2 YSYEKL. The trim removed 3 bases at V and 8 bases at J, leaving 13 bases unmatched. This CDR3 is CASSQDLDRWWEPQHF. The CDR3 DNA follows: TGCGCCAGCAGCCAGGACCTGGACAGGTGGTGGGAGCCCCAGCATTTT.

This chain uses TRBV6-2 or TRBV6-3 with TRBJ2-7; 10 bases are shared with TRBD2. The CDR3 totals 14 residues. Germline CDR1 is MNHEY and CDR2 is SVGEGT. J gave up 7 bases and V 5 bases, and 8 bases lay outside the gene matches. As DNA, the CDR3 is TGTGCCAGCAGTCACTGGACTAGCGGTGGGGAGCAGTACTTC. It specifies CASSHWTSGGEQYF.

This rearrangement joins TRBV14 to TRBJ2-1; D possibly matches TRBD1 or TRBD2 (6 bases each). Per the germline V gene, CDR1 is SGHDN and CDR2 is FVKESK. The CDR3 loop spans 15 amino acids. V was cut by 6 bases and J by 8 bases, with 20 bases left in between. The CDR3 loop is CASRLGGRMRDEQFF. Written as DNA, the CDR3 is TGTGCCAGCAGGCTCGGGGGCCGTATGAGGGATGAGCAGTTCTTC.

The CDR3 nucleotides read TGTGCCAGCAGTATTTTAGCGGGGAGCACCTACGAGCAGTACTTC. Its translation is CASSILAGSTYEQYF. The chain employs TRBV3-1 and TRBJ2-7, with 8 bases that match TRBD2. The CDR3 has 15 amino acids. CDR1 and CDR2 from the germline V gene are LGHDT and YNNKEL (reference sequence). Unmatched junction bases numbered 9, after V lost 6 bases and J lost 2 bases.

This clonotype has ten or more counts. The rearrangement uses TRBV12-3 or TRBV12-4 and TRBJ1-5; D is ambiguous. The CDR3 spans 15 residues. Trimming cost V 5 bases and J 2 bases, with 13 bases left between them. The CDR3 bases are TGTGCCAGCAGTCCCGAGGGCCCGGGCAATCAGCCCCAGCATTTT. This gives the protein CASSPEGPGNQPQHF.

This clonotype occurred a few times. The J gene is TRBJ1-6, the V gene TRBV28; 7 bases agree with TRBD1. V lost 6 bases, J lost 9 bases, and 11 bases stayed unmatched. This CDR3 comprises 15 residues. The germline V gene encodes CDR1 MDHEN and CDR2 SYDVKM. The CDR3 sequence is CASSLGGGTVSPLHF. The CDR3 region has the DNA TGTGCCAGCAGCCTAGGGGGCGGGACAGTTTCACCCCTCCACTTT.

This clonotype was found a few times. The V gene is TRBV6-5, the J gene TRBJ2-3; 11 bases fit TRBD2. Germline V lookup: CDR1 MNHEY, CDR2 SVGAGI. V lost 6 bases, J lost 4 bases, and 6 bases stayed unmatched. The CDR3 consists of 15 residues. CDR3 sequence (DNA): TGTGCCAGCAGCCAAGTAGCGGGGGGGCCAGATACGCAGTATTTT. Translation gives CASSQVAGGPDTQYF.

CDR3 nucleotide sequence: TGTGCCAGCAGCTTAAACAGTAATAGCAATCAGCCCCAGCATTTT. It is translated as CASSLNSNSNQPQHF. The rearrangement uses TRBV7-9 and TRBJ1-5; D call uncertain. Trimming shortened V by 2 bases and J by 0 bases, and 8 bases separated the two germline ends. Per the germline V gene, CDR1 is SEHNR and CDR2 is FQNEAQ (reference sequence). This CDR3 contains 15 residues.

V and J are TRBV7-9 and TRBJ2-7; D gene uncertain. Germline CDR1 is SEHNR and CDR2 is FQNEAQ (reference sequence). The V gene lost 4 bases and the J gene lost 0 bases, with 10 bases spanning the gap. The CDR3 covers 14 residues. The CDR3 spells CASSSWLDSYEQYF. DNA of the CDR3: TGTGCCAGCAGCTCCTGGCTTGACTCCTACGAGCAGTACTTC.

This clonotype has more than one count but fewer than ten. This chain's CDR3 is CASSPRLAGGPMDEQFF. CDR3 DNA sequence: TGTGCCAGTAGTCCAAGACTAGCGGGGGGGCCTATGGATGAGCAGTTCTTC. The chain carries TRBV19 and TRBJ2-1; the match to TRBD2 covers 14 bases. The CDR3 contains 17 residues. The V segment lost 5 bases and the J segment 8 bases; nucleotides outside the gene matches: 11. The V gene's germline CDR1 is LNHDA and CDR2 SQIVND (reference sequence). Variable domain in full (rest from reference TRBV19 and TRBJ2-1): DGGITQSPKYLFRKEGQNVTLSCEQNLNHDAMYWYRQDPGQGLRLIYYSQIVNDFQKGDIAEGYSVSREKKESFPLTVTSAQKNPTAFYLCASSPRLAGGPMDEQFFGPGTRLTVL.

This clonotype was picked up many times. The rearrangement joins TRBV28 to TRBJ2-5; 7 nucleotides align to TRBD1. Germline loops: CDR1 MDHEN, CDR2 SYDVKM. This CDR3 is built from 15 residues. V lost 4 bases to trimming and J lost 5 bases; unmatched junction nucleotides: 10. In DNA form, the CDR3 reads TGTGCCAGCAGTTCTCGACAGGGCTCCTTGGAGACCCAGTACTTC. Translation: CASSSRQGSLETQYF.

The chain joins TRBV20-1 to TRBJ1-6, with 7 bases lining up with TRBD1. In germline, CDR1 is DFQATT, CDR2 SNEGSKA (reference sequence). Losses at the gene ends were 5 bases for V and 6 bases for J; bases not matched to a gene: 13. The CDR3 runs to 16 residues. The CDR3 DNA follows: TGCAGTGCTCCCAGTGGGACAGCAGGCATTAATTCACCCCTCCACTTT. Protein product: CSAPSGTAGINSPLHF.

This clonotype was counted at least ten times. This chain joins TRBV4-3 and TRBJ2-7; TRBD2 agrees at 8 bases. With V trimmed by 0 bases and J by 3 bases, 4 bases remained unmatched. This CDR3 has 15 residues. Germline V CDR1 and CDR2: LGHNA, YSLEER. CDR3 in amino acids: CASSQDTGTSYEQYF. CDR3 DNA: TGCGCCAGCAGCCAAGATACTGGGACTAGCTACGAGCAGTACTTC.

This clonotype was picked up a small number of times. The genes are TRBV7-3 and TRBJ2-1, with D tentatively TRBD1 (6 bases). The CDR3 length is 14 residues. Trimming took off 5 bases at V and 8 bases at J, with 16 bases between the two ends. Per germline, CDR1 SGHTA and CDR2 FQGTGA. Here the CDR3 DNA reads TGTGCCAGCAGCGCCATTCAAGGGGGAGATGAGCAGTTCTTC. This encodes CASSAIQGGDEQFF.

This clonotype appeared many times. V usage is TRBV4-3 and J usage is TRBJ2-2, with unresolved D. CDR3 length equals 16 residues. V lost 1 base to trimming and J lost 0 bases, with 9 bases between them. From germline, CDR1 is LGHNA and CDR2 YSLEER. The CDR3 sequence: CASSQGLGTNTGELFF. The CDR3 coding sequence is TGCGCCAGCAGCCAAGGCCTGGGGACGAACACCGGGGAGCTGTTTTTT.

This clonotype was counted at least ten times. The chain links TRBV12-3 or TRBV12-4 to TRBJ1-2, with unresolved D. V was pared by 1 base and J by 3 bases, with 9 bases between. This CDR3 is 14 amino acids long. As DNA, the CDR3 is TGTGCCAGCAGTTTAGAGCGGACCCACTATGGCTACACCTTC. It encodes CASSLERTHYGYTF.

This clonotype has just a few counts. The chain recombines TRBV28 with TRBJ1-5; D may be TRBD1 (6 bases). Between the trimmed V and J ends, which lost 2 bases and 1 base, there was a span of 12 bases. Germline CDR1 reads MDHEN; CDR2 reads SYDVKM. The CDR3 has 16 amino acids. CDR3 in amino acids: CASSLGGRESNQPQHF. For the CDR3, the DNA is TGTGCCAGCAGTTTAGGGGGGCGCGAAAGCAATCAGCCCCAGCATTTT.

In this sample, this clonotype turned up a few times. The V and J genes are TRBV3-1 and TRBJ2-1; TRBD2 matches at 8 bases. After removal of 1 base from V and 6 bases from J, the junction contained 5 bases not matched to a gene. Germline values: CDR1 LGHDT, CDR2 YNNKEL (reference sequence). This CDR3 spans 15 amino acids. CDR3 residues: CASSQASGGPNEQFF. Written as DNA, the CDR3 is TGTGCCAGCAGCCAAGCCAGCGGGGGCCCCAATGAGCAGTTCTTC.

This clonotype has ten or more counts. The V and J genes are TRBV7-8 and TRBJ2-1; D remains unclear. With 1 base removed from V and 4 bases from J, the gap between germline ends came to 14 bases. CDR3 length: 16 residues. Germline lookup yields CDR1 SGHVS and CDR2 FQNEAQ. CDR3 sequence (DNA): TGTGCCAGCAGCTTAGTGCACAGCAGATATTACAATGAGCAGTTCTTC. Its translation: CASSLVHSRYYNEQFF. Together with reference TRBV7-8 and TRBJ2-1, the CDR3 gives the full variable domain: GAGVSQSPRYKVAKRGQDVALRCDPISGHVSLFWYQQALGQGPEFLTYFQNEAQLDKSGLPSDRFFAERPEGSVSTLKIQRTQQEDSAVYLCASSLVHSRYYNEQFFGPGTRLTVL.

The V call is TRBV20-1, the J call TRBJ1-3; no clear D. CDR3 length equals 12 residues. The germline V gene has CDR1 DFQATT and CDR2 SNEGSKA (reference sequence). V was shortened by 4 bases and J by 1 base, with 5 bases between the two germline ends. CDR3 bases: TGCAGTGCTATCAGGTCTGGAAACACCATATATTTT. Translating it yields CSAIRSGNTIYF.

In this sample, this clonotype turned up many times. V usage is TRBV7-2 and J usage is TRBJ1-2, with TRBD1 matching over 9 bases. Germline trimming cut 4 bases from V and 4 bases from J; bases unmatched to any gene: 4. The V gene's germline CDR1 is SGHTA and CDR2 FQGNSA. This CDR3 region has 14 residues. Here the CDR3 DNA reads TGTGCCAGCAGCTCCGGGACAGGGCCCTATGGCTACACCTTC. It specifies CASSSGTGPYGYTF.

This chain's CDR3 is CASSLPGSSPLAKNIQYF. DNA for the CDR3: TGTGCCAGCAGCTTGCCTGGAAGCAGCCCACTAGCCAAAAACATTCAGTACTTC. The V gene is TRBV7-9, the J gene TRBJ2-4; D unresolved. Trimming stripped 3 bases from V and 0 bases from J, with 18 bases between. Germline CDR1 is SEHNR and CDR2 is FQNEAQ (reference sequence). The CDR3 totals 18 residues.

The rearrangement links TRBV7-9 to TRBJ2-1; 7 bases agree with TRBD2. V lost 1 base, J lost 8 bases, and 5 bases stayed unmatched. The CDR3 runs 14 residues. CDR1 SEHNR and CDR2 FQNEAQ come from the germline V gene (reference sequence). The CDR3 region has the DNA TGTGCCAGCAGCTTAGGACTAGCTCGGTATGAGCAGTTCTTC. The encoded protein is CASSLGLARYEQFF.

Many counts were recorded for this clonotype. J is TRBJ2-6 and V is TRBV4-2; 8 bases map to TRBD1. V gave up 1 base and J gave up 0 bases; unmatched junction bases: 8. This CDR3 region has 19 residues. Germline values: CDR1 LGHNA, CDR2 YNFKEQ. CDR3 residues: CASSQGSGGWLSGANVLTF. The CDR3 bases are TGTGCCAGCAGCCAAGGCTCAGGGGGCTGGCTCTCTGGGGCCAACGTCCTGACTTTC.

V is TRBV7-9 and J is TRBJ2-7, with 8 positions matching TRBD1. There are 14 residues in the CDR3. Germline V CDR1 and CDR2: SEHNR, FQNEAQ (reference sequence). V trimming: 4 bases; J trimming: 8 bases; junction bases outside the gene matches: 10. The CDR3 nucleotides are TGTGCCAGCAGCTCGGGACAGGCTTTGCCTCAGCAGTACTTC. Translating it yields CASSSGQALPQQYF. The entire variable domain, with the rest obtained from reference TRBV7-9 and TRBJ2-7, is as follows: DTGVSQNPRHKITKRGQNVTFRCDPISEHNRLYWYRQTLGQGPEFLTYFQNEAQLEKSRLLSDRFSAERPKGSFSTLEIQRTEQGDSAMYLCASSSGQALPQQYFGPGTRLTVT.

The chain links TRBV2 to TRBJ1-1; D may be TRBD1 (5 bases). CDR3 length: 12 residues. The ends were cut back, 8 bases at V and 3 bases at J, with 10 bases in the middle. Germline CDR1 and CDR2: SNHLY and FYNNEI. The CDR3 reads CASSDSHTEAFF. The CDR3 DNA follows: TGTGCCAGCTCCGACAGCCACACTGAAGCTTTCTTT.

This clonotype was counted ten times or more. V usage is TRBV19 and J usage is TRBJ2-7, with 8 nucleotides matching TRBD1. Germline lookup yields CDR1 LNHDA and CDR2 SQIVND (reference sequence). V gave up 5 bases and J gave up 0 bases; unmatched junction bases: 3. The CDR3 is 14 amino acids. This CDR3 is CASSQGQVSYEQYF. CDR3 DNA sequence: TGTGCCAGTAGTCAGGGACAGGTCTCCTACGAGCAGTACTTC.